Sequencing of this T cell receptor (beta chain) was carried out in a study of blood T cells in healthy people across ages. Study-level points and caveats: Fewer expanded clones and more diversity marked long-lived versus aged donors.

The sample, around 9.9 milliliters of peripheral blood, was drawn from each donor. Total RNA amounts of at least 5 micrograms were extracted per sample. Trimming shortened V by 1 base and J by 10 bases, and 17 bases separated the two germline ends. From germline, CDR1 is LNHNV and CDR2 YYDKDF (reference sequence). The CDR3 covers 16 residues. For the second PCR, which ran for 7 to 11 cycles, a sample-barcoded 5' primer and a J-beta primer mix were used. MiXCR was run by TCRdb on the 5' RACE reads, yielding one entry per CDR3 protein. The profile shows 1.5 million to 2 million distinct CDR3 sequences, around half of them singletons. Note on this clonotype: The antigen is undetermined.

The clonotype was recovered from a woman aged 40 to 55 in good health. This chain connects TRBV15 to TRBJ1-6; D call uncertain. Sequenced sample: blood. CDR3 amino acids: CATSRVAGLWGSPLHF. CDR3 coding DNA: TGTGCCACCAGCAGAGTCGCGGGGTTATGGGGATCACCCCTCCACTTT.